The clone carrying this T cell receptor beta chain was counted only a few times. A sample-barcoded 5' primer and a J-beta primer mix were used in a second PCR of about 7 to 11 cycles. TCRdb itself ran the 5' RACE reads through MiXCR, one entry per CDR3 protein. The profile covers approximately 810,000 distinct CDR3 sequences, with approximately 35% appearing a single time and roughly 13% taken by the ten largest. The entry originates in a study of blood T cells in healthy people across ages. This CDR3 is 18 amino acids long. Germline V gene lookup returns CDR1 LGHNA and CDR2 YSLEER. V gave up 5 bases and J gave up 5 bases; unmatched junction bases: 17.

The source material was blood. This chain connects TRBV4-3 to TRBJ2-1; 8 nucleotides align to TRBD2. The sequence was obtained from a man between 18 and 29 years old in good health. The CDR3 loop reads CASSGVRPGGRTNNEQFF. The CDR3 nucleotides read TGCGCCAGCAGCGGCGTTCGTCCGGGGGGGCGTACGAACAATGAGCAGTTCTTC.